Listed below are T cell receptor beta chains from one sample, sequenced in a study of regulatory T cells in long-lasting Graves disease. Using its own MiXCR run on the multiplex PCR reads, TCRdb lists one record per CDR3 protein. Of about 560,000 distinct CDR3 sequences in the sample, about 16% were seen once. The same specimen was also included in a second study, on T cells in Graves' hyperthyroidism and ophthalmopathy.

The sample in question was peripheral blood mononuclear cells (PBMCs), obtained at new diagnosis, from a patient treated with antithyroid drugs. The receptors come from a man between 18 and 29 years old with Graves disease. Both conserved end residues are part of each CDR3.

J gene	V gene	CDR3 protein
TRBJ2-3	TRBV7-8	CASSLAGWTSGRTDTQYF
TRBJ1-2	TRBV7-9	CASSTSGAGLGYTF
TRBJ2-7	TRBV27	CASSPKDYSYEQYF
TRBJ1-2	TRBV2	CASTGQGSGYTF
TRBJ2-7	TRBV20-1	CSARGGQPYEQYF
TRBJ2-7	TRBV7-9	CASSSLAGGPDEQYF
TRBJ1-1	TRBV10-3	CAISRDTEAFF
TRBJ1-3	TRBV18	CASSPASGGSGNTIYF
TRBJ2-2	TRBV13	CASQDSTNTGELFF
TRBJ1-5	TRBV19	CASIGLGNVQPQHF
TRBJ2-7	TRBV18	CASSPGTSSNEQYF
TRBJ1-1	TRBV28	CASSRDNPAEAFF
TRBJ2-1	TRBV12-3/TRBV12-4	CASSRDSRSYNEQFF
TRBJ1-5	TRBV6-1	CASKGSDIGNQPQHF
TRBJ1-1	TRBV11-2	CASSLHRAGGSGTEAFF
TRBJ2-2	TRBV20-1	CSASERLNTGELFF
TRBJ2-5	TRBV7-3	CASSLIGGGTGSQETQYF
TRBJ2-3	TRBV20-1	CSARDAQGTDTQYF
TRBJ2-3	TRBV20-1	CSARGTSGDTQYF
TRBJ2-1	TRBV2	CATDRGEYNEQFF
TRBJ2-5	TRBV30	CAWSRGTAQETQYF
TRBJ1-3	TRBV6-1	CASSETGNTIYF
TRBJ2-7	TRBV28	CASSEVTGGTYEQYF
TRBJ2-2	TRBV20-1	CSASLGGSYTGELFF
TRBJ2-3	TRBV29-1	CSVEVAWSTDTQYF
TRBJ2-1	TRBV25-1	CATTGPGDSSYNEQFF
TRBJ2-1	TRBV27	CASSLSGTYNEQFF
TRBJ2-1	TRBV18	CASSPDGSPYDEQFF
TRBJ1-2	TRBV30	CAWLTGYGYTF
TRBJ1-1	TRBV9	CASSVDQGYTEAFF
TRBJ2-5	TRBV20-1	CSATGLRAETQYF
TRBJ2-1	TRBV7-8	CASFYRNEQFF
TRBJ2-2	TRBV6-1	CAGTPSGRVWELFF
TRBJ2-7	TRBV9	CASSVGSSTYEQYF